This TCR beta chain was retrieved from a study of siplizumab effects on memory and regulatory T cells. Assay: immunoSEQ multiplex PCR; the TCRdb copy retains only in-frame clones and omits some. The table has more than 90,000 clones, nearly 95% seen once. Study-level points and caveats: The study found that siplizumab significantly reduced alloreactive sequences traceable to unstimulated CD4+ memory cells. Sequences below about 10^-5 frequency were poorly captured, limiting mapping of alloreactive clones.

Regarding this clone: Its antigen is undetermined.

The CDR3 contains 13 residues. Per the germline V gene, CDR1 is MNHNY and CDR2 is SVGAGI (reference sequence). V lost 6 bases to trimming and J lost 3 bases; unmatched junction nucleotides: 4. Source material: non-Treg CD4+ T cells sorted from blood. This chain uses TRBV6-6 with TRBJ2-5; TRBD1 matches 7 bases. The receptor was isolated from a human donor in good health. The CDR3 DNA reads TGTGCCAGCAGGGTGGGACAGAAAGAGACCCAGTACTTC. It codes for CASRVGQKETQYF.